Described below is a single T cell receptor beta chain sequence and its context. The data are from a study of blood T cell repertoires in COVID-19. The overall study: Italy, Spain and the United States were the sources of the convalescent and acute COVID-19 samples.

Trimming left V 1 base short and J 3 bases short, with 12 bases between. The CDR3 runs to 15 residues. Germline CDR1 and CDR2: SEHNR and FQNEAQ (reference sequence). The table came from immunoSEQ multiplex PCR; TCRdb's copy has only in-frame clones and leaves some out. There are about 320,000 clones in the sample; roughly 90% occur only once, and 5% to 7.5% lies in the top ten. The sequence was obtained from a young man who had recovered from COVID-19. The chain recombines TRBV7-9 with TRBJ1-1; D is undetermined. Material: peripheral blood. The CDR3 nucleotides read TGTGCCAGCAGCTTAGTTCGGTCCGGGTACACTGAAGCTTTCTTT. It encodes CASSLVRSGYTEAFF.